This T cell receptor beta chain is from a study of blood T cell repertoires in COVID-19. Overall study: Samples of COVID-19 (acute and convalescent) were obtained from the United States, Italy and Spain. PBMCs, B-cell-depleted T cells, or T cells provided the cDNA or gDNA that made up the material.

This table comes from immunoSEQ multiplex PCR, and its TCRdb copy is limited to in-frame clones, with some not included. The table records hundreds of thousands of clones, over 80% of them present only once. The age range of participants was about 18 to 95 years, with residence in about two dozen US areas. Cohort placement rested on clinical history that participants reported themselves. The germline gives CDR1 SEHNR, CDR2 FQNEAQ (reference sequence). This CDR3 spans 13 amino acids. V was clipped by 5 bases and J by 4 bases, with 11 bases between them. The sequence was collected from a young woman with acute COVID-19. The chain carries TRBV7-9 and TRBJ1-1; the D gene is possibly TRBD1 (5 bases). Sequences were obtained from PBMCs or T cells enriched from blood (not recorded which). The CDR3 region is CASSPGGTTEAFF. In DNA, the CDR3 is TGTGCCAGCAGCCCCGGGGGAACCACTGAAGCTTTCTTT.